This TCR beta chain originates from a study of blood T cell repertoires in COVID-19. Assay used: immunoSEQ multiplex PCR; TCRdb lists only in-frame clones, some missing. The sample carries some 420,000 clones, 80% to 90% recorded once. This clone was recorded a few times. Germline V gene lookup returns CDR1 LNHDA and CDR2 SQIVND (reference sequence). CDR3 length: 17 amino acids. V lost 1 base, J lost 1 base, and 3 bases stayed unmatched. Cohort placement rested on clinical history that participants reported themselves. The TCR was taken from a young man who had recovered from COVID-19. Specimen: PBMCs or T cells enriched from blood (not recorded which). V gene TRBV19 combines with J gene TRBJ2-2; TRBD2 agrees at 10 bases. The CDR3 loop is CASSIARLAGNTGELFF. The CDR3 DNA sequence: TGTGCCAGTAGTATAGCGAGACTAGCGGGGAACACCGGGGAGCTGTTTTTT.